This is a list of T cell receptor beta chains from one sample in a study of CD8+CD57+ T cells in acquired aplastic anemia. MiXCR was run by TCRdb on the reads, yielding one entry per CDR3 protein. The repertoire consists of approximately 190,000 distinct CDR3 sequences, with around 45% occurring once and the leading ten covering about 8.8%. Sequenced material: sorted CD4+, CD8+, or CD8+CD57+ T cells (not recorded which) from PBMCs. The source is a human donor with aplastic anemia. CDR3s include the opening cysteine and the closing phenylalanine or tryptophan. The D gene is left open where the match is weak. Some rows have no size entry. The others give once, few or many, or a class for an expanded clone.

cdr3_nt: TGTGCCAGTAGTCCCCGGGGGGGAAGGTGTCATTTT
cdr3_aa: CASSPRGGRCHF
d_call: NA
j_call: TRBJ1-5
v_call: TRBV19
clone_size: NA

cdr3_nt: TGTGCCAGTAGTAAGGACGGGTACGACGAGCAGTACTTC
cdr3_aa: CASSKDGYDEQYF
d_call: NA
j_call: TRBJ2-7
v_call: TRBV19
clone_size: many

cdr3_nt: TGCAGTGCTAGAGTGGGGGACAGCTCCTACGAGCAGTACTTC
cdr3_aa: CSARVGDSSYEQYF
d_call: TRBD1
j_call: TRBJ2-7
v_call: TRBV20-1
clone_size: NA

cdr3_nt: TGTGCCAGCATGGGACAGTTAGGCTCCTATAATTCACCCCTCCACTTT
cdr3_aa: CASMGQLGSYNSPLHF
d_call: TRBD1
j_call: TRBJ1-6
v_call: TRBV12-3/TRBV12-4
clone_size: NA

cdr3_nt: TGCGCCAGCAGCGGGCTTCCCACCTACGAGCAGTACTTC
cdr3_aa: CASSGLPTYEQYF
d_call: NA
j_call: TRBJ2-7
v_call: TRBV5-1
clone_size: NA

cdr3_nt: TGTGCCACCAGCTTTGAGGAGCAGGACACTGAAGCTTTCTTT
cdr3_aa: CATSFEEQDTEAFF
d_call: NA
j_call: TRBJ1-1
v_call: TRBV15
clone_size: NA

cdr3_nt: TGTGCCAGTAGTATCGGGGACTCAGGGGCCGGGGAGCTGTTTTTT
cdr3_aa: CASSIGDSGAGELFF
d_call: NA
j_call: TRBJ2-2
v_call: TRBV19
clone_size: NA

cdr3_nt: TGTGCCACCAGGGGGGCGGGCGCTGGAAACACCATATATTTT
cdr3_aa: CATRGAGAGNTIYF
d_call: NA
j_call: TRBJ1-3
v_call: TRBV15
clone_size: NA

cdr3_nt: TGTGCCAGCAGTTACCGGGCCTCAGGGGGCGCATCCTATAATTCACCCCTCCACTTT
cdr3_aa: CASSYRASGGASYNSPLHF
d_call: TRBD1
j_call: TRBJ1-6
v_call: TRBV6-2/TRBV6-3
clone_size: once

cdr3_nt: TGCGCCAGCAGCTTGAATTCGGAAGGCTACACCTTC
cdr3_aa: CASSLNSEGYTF
d_call: NA
j_call: TRBJ1-2
v_call: TRBV5-1
clone_size: many

cdr3_nt: TGTGCCAGCAGCTTAGCTAGCTCCAATGAGCAGTTCTTC
cdr3_aa: CASSLASSNEQFF
d_call: NA
j_call: TRBJ2-1
v_call: TRBV7-2
clone_size: many

cdr3_nt: TGTGCCAGCGGCGGGACATCGGGTGAAAAACTGTTTTTT
cdr3_aa: CASGGTSGEKLFF
d_call: NA
j_call: TRBJ1-4
v_call: TRBV2
clone_size: NA

cdr3_nt: TGCGCCAGCAGCCAAAGGGGGTACACTGAAGCTTTCTTT
cdr3_aa: CASSQRGYTEAFF
d_call: NA
j_call: TRBJ1-1
v_call: TRBV5-1
clone_size: few

cdr3_nt: TGTGCCAGCAGCTTGAGTCTAGCGGGAGGGCAAGGGGTGTTCTTC
cdr3_aa: CASSLSLAGGQGVFF
d_call: TRBD2
j_call: TRBJ2-1
v_call: TRBV5-4
clone_size: many

cdr3_nt: TGTGCCAGCTTTCCGGGACAGGGGCAAGAGACCCAGTACTTC
cdr3_aa: CASFPGQGQETQYF
d_call: TRBD1
j_call: TRBJ2-5
v_call: TRBV10-3
clone_size: NA

cdr3_nt: TGTGCCAGCCAGAGAGAGGTCGCATCCTACGAGCAGTACTTC
cdr3_aa: CASQREVASYEQYF
d_call: NA
j_call: TRBJ2-7
v_call: TRBV18
clone_size: NA

cdr3_nt: TGCGCCAGCAGCCACACCACTAGCGGGAGATTTGGGGAAGCAGATACGCAGTATTTT
cdr3_aa: CASSHTTSGRFGEADTQYF
d_call: TRBD2
j_call: TRBJ2-3
v_call: TRBV4-1
clone_size: few

cdr3_nt: TGTGCCAGCAGCCCGCTCGGGCAGGGCCCTATCACCATATATTTT
cdr3_aa: CASSPLGQGPITIYF
d_call: NA
j_call: TRBJ1-3
v_call: TRBV25-1
clone_size: many

cdr3_nt: TGTGCCAGCAGAATTGGCACAGATACGCAGTATTTT
cdr3_aa: CASRIGTDTQYF
d_call: NA
j_call: TRBJ2-3
v_call: TRBV2
clone_size: medium-sized

cdr3_nt: TGTGCCAGCAGCTCCGTGGATGAGGCGGAGACCCAGTACTTC
cdr3_aa: CASSSVDEAETQYF
d_call: NA
j_call: TRBJ2-5
v_call: TRBV2
clone_size: NA

cdr3_nt: TGTGCCAGCAGCTTATTTGTTACGGGGAATGAGCAGTTCTTC
cdr3_aa: CASSLFVTGNEQFF
d_call: NA
j_call: TRBJ2-1
v_call: TRBV7-3
clone_size: many

cdr3_nt: TGTGCCAGCAGTCTCCTCACAGATACGCAGTATTTT
cdr3_aa: CASSLLTDTQYF
d_call: NA
j_call: TRBJ2-3
v_call: TRBV28
clone_size: many

cdr3_nt: TGTGCCAGCAGTGGGAGTAGGAGCACCGGGGAGCTGTTTTTT
cdr3_aa: CASSGSRSTGELFF
d_call: NA
j_call: TRBJ2-2
v_call: TRBV2
clone_size: NA

cdr3_nt: TGTGCCACCAGCAGAGATCGTCAGGGGGGCTCACCCCTCCACTTT
cdr3_aa: CATSRDRQGGSPLHF
d_call: TRBD1
j_call: TRBJ1-6
v_call: TRBV15
clone_size: NA

cdr3_nt: TGTGCCAGCAGCAAACAGGGATCCTATGGCTACACCTTC
cdr3_aa: CASSKQGSYGYTF
d_call: NA
j_call: TRBJ1-2
v_call: TRBV13
clone_size: NA

cdr3_nt: TGCAGCGTTCAAGGGAGCTCCTACGAGCAGTACTTC
cdr3_aa: CSVQGSSYEQYF
d_call: NA
j_call: TRBJ2-7
v_call: TRBV29-1
clone_size: many

cdr3_nt: TGCAGTGCTGGGACAGATTTCAACTATGGCTACACCTTC
cdr3_aa: CSAGTDFNYGYTF
d_call: TRBD1
j_call: TRBJ1-2
v_call: TRBV20-1
clone_size: NA

cdr3_nt: TGTGCCAGCAGTGAATCCACGTATCAGCAGTACTTC
cdr3_aa: CASSESTYQQYF
d_call: NA
j_call: TRBJ2-7
v_call: TRBV25-1
clone_size: NA

cdr3_nt: TGTGCCAGCAGCCCCAGGGGTAGCACAGATGCGCAGTATTTC
cdr3_aa: CASSPRGSTDAQYF
d_call: NA
j_call: TRBJ2-3
v_call: TRBV7-9
clone_size: NA

cdr3_nt: TGCAGTGCTAGAACAATGGCGAGCAATCAGCCCCAGCATTTT
cdr3_aa: CSARTMASNQPQHF
d_call: NA
j_call: TRBJ1-5
v_call: TRBV20-1
clone_size: NA

cdr3_nt: TGTGCCAGCAGCTCCGACGGGGGACTAAATAATTCACCCCTCCACTTT
cdr3_aa: CASSSDGGLNNSPLHF
d_call: NA
j_call: TRBJ1-6
v_call: TRBV2
clone_size: NA

cdr3_nt: TGCGCCAGCAGCTCGGGACTAGATATCTACGAGCAGTACTTC
cdr3_aa: CASSSGLDIYEQYF
d_call: TRBD2
j_call: TRBJ2-7
v_call: TRBV5-1
clone_size: many

cdr3_nt: TGTGCCAGCAGCTTCCCCCAGGGGGAAGCTTTCTTT
cdr3_aa: CASSFPQGEAFF
d_call: NA
j_call: TRBJ1-1
v_call: TRBV5-6
clone_size: many

cdr3_nt: TGTGCCAGCAGTTTGAAGGACAGTTCCTATGGCTACACCTTC
cdr3_aa: CASSLKDSSYGYTF
d_call: NA
j_call: TRBJ1-2
v_call: TRBV12-3/TRBV12-4
clone_size: NA

cdr3_nt: TGTGCCAGCAGTCAGGACACAGATACGCAGTATTTT
cdr3_aa: CASSQDTDTQYF
d_call: NA
j_call: TRBJ2-3
v_call: TRBV7-2
clone_size: NA

cdr3_nt: TGTGCCAGCAGCCCCGACAGCCCCAGCTCCTACGAGCAGTACTTC
cdr3_aa: CASSPDSPSSYEQYF
d_call: NA
j_call: TRBJ2-7
v_call: TRBV5-5
clone_size: NA

cdr3_nt: TGTGCCTGGAGGGAGGGCAGGGGTCCCCGTGGCTACACCTTC
cdr3_aa: CAWREGRGPRGYTF
d_call: NA
j_call: TRBJ1-2
v_call: TRBV30
clone_size: NA